These 15 T cell receptor beta chains were sequenced from one sample in a study of regulatory T cells in long-lasting Graves disease. Researchers made TCR beta libraries by using iRepertoire HTBI primers and running Arm-PCR on CDR3 regions. TCRdb recomputed calls from the multiplex PCR reads with MiXCR, one row per CDR3 protein. The sample gives about 200,000 distinct CDR3 sequences, approximately 19% of which show up once; approximately 12% is in the top ten. Time point noted: newly diagnosed GD, antithyroid drugs for less than 3 months. RNA isolated from PBMCs was used to make the TCR library. These data were likewise used in another study, on T cells in Graves' hyperthyroidism and ophthalmopathy.

The source was peripheral blood mononuclear cells (PBMCs), collected at new diagnosis, from a patient treated with antithyroid drugs. These receptors all come from a woman in her 30s with Graves disease.

This clonotype was found a few times. The chain recombines TRBV28 with TRBJ1-1, with D possibly TRBD1 on 5 matching bases. The CDR3 runs to 12 residues. The germline V gene has CDR1 MDHEN and CDR2 SYDVKM. V was cut by 2 bases and J by 9 bases, with 10 bases left in between. The CDR3 sequence is CASSLEAGQAFF. The DNA of the CDR3 is TGTGCCAGCAGTTTAGAGGCAGGGCAAGCTTTCTTT.

This clonotype was seen many times. This chain joins TRBV19 and TRBJ1-5; weak D call: TRBD1 (6 bases). CDR1 and CDR2 from the germline V gene are LNHDA and SQIVND (reference sequence). This CDR3 is built from 15 residues. Trimming took 4 bases from V and 0 from J, leaving 10 bases between them. CDR3 sequence: CASSKGQTSNQPQHF. CDR3 in DNA: TGTGCCAGTAGTAAGGGACAAACTAGCAATCAGCCCCAGCATTTT.

In its sample, this clonotype was seen many times. The CDR3 sequence is CASSKGDRGQPQHF. The DNA of the CDR3 is TGTGCCAGCAGCAAAGGGGACAGGGGACAGCCCCAGCATTTT. The J gene is TRBJ1-5, the V gene TRBV6-1; 10 positions match TRBD1. Trimming took 6 bases from V and 7 from J; bases not matched to a gene: 6. The CDR3 covers 14 residues. Looked up from germline, CDR1 is MNHNS and CDR2 is SASEGT.

This clonotype was recorded at least ten times. V is TRBV6-5 and J is TRBJ1-2; the D gene is possibly TRBD1 (6 bases). Looked up from germline, CDR1 is MNHEY and CDR2 is SVGAGI. This CDR3 has 15 amino acids. Trimming pared 4 bases from V and 5 bases from J, leaving 17 bases between. In DNA, the CDR3 is TGTGCCAGCAGTTCCCTACAGGGAGGGGATTATGGCTACACCTTC. Its translation: CASSSLQGGDYGYTF.

The chain joins TRBV12-3 or TRBV12-4 to TRBJ2-1; D is uncertain. CDR3 size: 15 residues. With 5 bases removed from V and 7 bases from J, the gap between germline ends came to 18 bases. The CDR3 sequence is CASSDARPPWNEQFF. The DNA for the CDR3 is TGTGCCAGCAGTGACGCACGGCCCCCTTGGAATGAGCAGTTCTTC.

This clonotype has a count of ten or more. The rearrangement uses TRBV12-3 or TRBV12-4 and TRBJ2-1; 8 positions match TRBD1. J gave up 3 bases and V 0 bases, and 1 base lay outside the gene matches. The CDR3 totals 15 residues. The CDR3 DNA sequence: TGTGCCAGCAGTTTAGCGGGACAGGTCTACAATGAGCAGTTCTTC. Translating gives CASSLAGQVYNEQFF.

This clonotype was found many times. The chain joins TRBV28 to TRBJ2-5, with a weak D call TRBD2 (5 bases). CDR1 and CDR2 from the germline V gene are MDHEN and SYDVKM. The CDR3 runs to 15 residues. Trimming took off 8 bases at V and 0 bases at J, with 16 bases between the two ends. The CDR3 is CASSTGGLYQETQYF. As DNA, the CDR3 is TGTGCCAGCTCAACTGGCGGACTGTACCAAGAGACCCAGTACTTC.

This clonotype was found many times. This chain connects TRBV20-1 to TRBJ2-2; 7 bases are a match to TRBD1. The V and J ends lost 5 bases and 4 bases, in that order; junction bases with no gene match: 10. CDR3 length equals 15 residues. Germline V lookup: CDR1 DFQATT, CDR2 SNEGSKA (reference sequence). The CDR3 bases are TGCAGTGCTCATGACAGGGCGGTCCCCACCGGGGAGCTGTTTTTT. It specifies CSAHDRAVPTGELFF.

This clonotype was recorded at least ten times. The chain uses TRBV6-1 and TRBJ2-7; maybe TRBD2 (7 bases). The CDR3 is 14 residues long. V was cut by 7 bases and J by 0 bases, with 13 bases left in between. In germline, CDR1 is MNHNS, CDR2 SASEGT. For the CDR3, the DNA is TGTGCCAGCAAACTCGGGGGGCCCTCCTACGAGCAGTACTTC. This encodes CASKLGGPSYEQYF.

This clonotype occurred many times. This chain joins TRBV5-6 and TRBJ1-5; D gene unclear. V lost 0 bases and J 7 bases, leaving 11 bases between the germline ends. The CDR3 length is 14 residues. The germline V gene has CDR1 SGHDT and CDR2 YYEEEE. This CDR3 is CASSLGGNGQPQHF. The CDR3 DNA follows: TGTGCCAGCAGCTTGGGAGGGAACGGACAGCCCCAGCATTTT.

The V gene is TRBV28, the J gene TRBJ1-5; D is unresolved. The germline V gene has CDR1 MDHEN and CDR2 SYDVKM. The V end was cut by 2 bases, the J end by 7 bases, with 12 bases between. This CDR3 spans 14 amino acids. CDR3 in amino acids: CASSLERVGQPQHF. The CDR3 DNA follows: TGTGCCAGCAGTTTAGAGAGGGTAGGGCAGCCCCAGCATTTT.

This clonotype was seen ten or more times. The J gene is TRBJ1-6, the V gene TRBV11-3, with 9 positions matching TRBD1. J gave up 5 bases and V 5 bases, and 7 bases lay outside the gene matches. The CDR3 is 16 amino acids. The germline CDR1 and CDR2 sequences are SGHNT and YENEEA. CDR3 loop: CASSKGQGWNNSPLHF. CDR3 sequence (DNA): TGTGCCAGCAGCAAGGGACAGGGTTGGAATAATTCACCCCTCCACTTT.

This clonotype showed up many times. The chain is built from TRBV28 and TRBJ1-3; D uncertain. Trimming shortened V by 3 bases and J by 0 bases, and 6 bases separated the two germline ends. CDR3 length: 14 residues. CDR1 and CDR2 from the germline V gene are MDHEN and SYDVKM. The CDR3 loop reads CASSLRLSGNTIYF. In DNA form, the CDR3 reads TGTGCCAGCAGTTTGAGGCTCTCTGGAAACACCATATATTTT.

This clonotype was detected ten times or more. The J gene is TRBJ2-2, the V gene TRBV20-1, with D possibly called TRBD1 or TRBD2 (5 bases each). The germline V and J ends were trimmed by 0 bases and 1 base, with 18 bases remaining between them. Germline V gives CDR1 DFQATT, CDR2 SNEGSKA (reference sequence). The CDR3 consists of 18 residues. The CDR3 sequence is CSARDSGSGTLNTGELFF. In nucleotides, the CDR3 is TGCAGTGCTAGAGATTCAGGCTCGGGGACGTTGAACACCGGGGAGCTGTTTTTT.

The sample holds many counts of this clonotype. The chain uses TRBV19 and TRBJ1-6; D is unclear. V gave up 5 bases and J gave up 14 bases, with 19 bases separating them. From germline, CDR1 is LNHDA and CDR2 SQIVND (reference sequence). This CDR3 region has 14 residues. The CDR3 DNA is TGTGCCAGTAGTTTCTCCGGGGTTGTTATTTCCCTCCACTTT. Amino acid sequence: CASSFSGVVISLHF.